One and the same sample provided the 9 T cell receptor beta chains below, sequenced in a study of identical twins. One entry per CDR3 protein, called by TCRdb with MiXCR from the 5' RACE reads. The sample has 350,000 or so distinct CDR3 sequences, more than 9% seen once. The same data also contributed to another study, on yellow fever vaccine responses in identical twins.

The sequencing sample was made of CD8+ T cells sorted from blood. Every receptor here comes from a young woman in good health.

This clonotype was counted a few times. The V call is TRBV11-1, the J call TRBJ2-7; 12 positions match TRBD2. CDR3 length: 21 residues. J was trimmed by 2 bases and V by 10 bases; bases with no gene match: 27. The germline gives CDR1 SGHAT, CDR2 FQDESV (reference sequence). The DNA for the CDR3 is TGTGCCACCGGTCCCGGGACAGGGTCACTAGCGGGAGGCCCAATTCCCTACGAGCAGTACTTC. Protein product: CATGPGTGSLAGGPIPYEQYF.

The gene calls are TRBV9 and TRBJ2-7, with a weak D call TRBD1 (6 bases). Trimming removed 4 bases at V and 3 bases at J, with 8 bases between. This CDR3 contains 12 residues. In germline, CDR1 is SGDLS, CDR2 YYNGEE. The CDR3: CASSKQGYEQYF. CDR3 in DNA: TGTGCCAGCAGCAAACAGGGCTACGAGCAGTACTTC.

The rearrangement uses TRBV20-1 and TRBJ2-3; TRBD2 might be the D (5 bases). V gave up 4 bases and J gave up 7 bases, with 12 bases separating them. The CDR3 has 12 amino acids. Germline CDR1 DFQATT, CDR2 SNEGSKA (reference sequence). The CDR3 region is CSATDYPYTQYF. The CDR3 nucleotides are TGCAGTGCTACCGACTATCCATATACGCAGTATTTT.

This clonotype was recorded a few times. The rearrangement uses TRBV11-2 and TRBJ1-2; D is perhaps TRBD1 (5 bases). Trimming shortened V by 4 bases and J by 8 bases, and 20 bases separated the two germline ends. There are 15 residues in the CDR3. From germline, CDR1 is SGHAT and CDR2 FQNNGV. CDR3 nucleotides: TGTGCCAGCAGCTCTTTTGGGGCAGCGCTGAGGGGCTACACCTTC. It translates to CASSSFGAALRGYTF.

A remark on this clonotype: One end of the junction does not line up with germline, which may come from a read error. The V call is TRBV12-3 or TRBV12-4, the J call TRBJ2-2; D is perhaps TRBD2 (5 bases). CDR3 size: 15 residues. CDR3 residues: CASSLATPNTGELFF. In DNA, the CDR3 is TGTGCCAGCAGTCTAGCCACCCCGAACACCGGGGAGCTGTTTTTT.

The chain has TRBV19 and TRBJ2-1, with 8 positions matching TRBD1. The CDR3 consists of 15 residues. Germline CDR1 and CDR2: LNHDA and SQIVND (reference sequence). Trimming at V came to 8 bases and at J to 2 bases, leaving 8 bases not matched to a gene. CDR3 in amino acids: CASATGTGPYNEQFF. The CDR3 nucleotides are TGTGCCAGTGCCACCGGGACAGGCCCCTACAATGAGCAGTTCTTC.

The CDR3 here is CASSYRSGEIEQYV. As DNA, the CDR3 is TGTGCCAGCAGTTACCGTTCTGGGGAGATCGAGCAGTACGTC. The V gene is TRBV6-2 or TRBV6-3, the J gene TRBJ2-7; D possibly corresponds to TRBD2 (5 bases). Trimming took off 2 bases at V and 6 bases at J, with 14 bases between the two ends. The CDR3 consists of 14 residues. The germline V gene has CDR1 MNHEY and CDR2 SVGEGT.

The rearrangement uses TRBV20-1 and TRBJ2-7; 7 nucleotides match TRBD1. CDR1 DFQATT and CDR2 SNEGSKA come from the germline V gene (reference sequence). The CDR3 runs to 15 residues. V was pared by 6 bases and J by 2 bases, with 13 bases of the junction left unmatched. The CDR3 here is CSADPRDSAAYEQYF. The CDR3 nucleotides read TGCAGTGCCGATCCTAGGGACAGCGCGGCCTACGAGCAGTACTTC.

The chain has TRBV16 and TRBJ2-7; D perhaps matches TRBD2 (6 bases). The germline CDR1 and CDR2 sequences are KGHSY and FQNENV. The CDR3 contains 15 residues. V dropped 0 bases and J dropped 3 bases, with 12 bases sitting between them. As DNA, the CDR3 is TGTGCCAGCAGCCAATCTGGGGACTTTCACTACGAGCAGTACTTC. Translating it yields CASSQSGDFHYEQYF.